The clone carrying this TCR beta chain was detected a few times. Its antigen remains unidentified. The sample is drawn from a study of beta chain features in type 1 diabetes. Notes on the study in general: Patients with type 1 diabetes carried fewer insertions and had more deletions at their VDJ junctions. Cells with high TCR expression could be over-represented by cDNA sequencing. Shorter TCRB CDR3s, moderately but significantly so, marked every one of the four CD4+ subsets in Type 1 diabetes patients.

Germline lookup yields CDR1 SEHNR and CDR2 FQNEAQ (reference sequence). J was trimmed by 6 bases and V by 8 bases; bases with no gene match: 3. This CDR3 is 13 amino acids long. What was sequenced were expressed TCRB transcripts, since all of the isolated RNA had been reverse transcribed. Using immunoSEQ multiplex PCR, the repertoire was profiled, and TCRdb retains in-frame clones only, with some absent. The top ten clones hold about 0.045% of a sample with about 350,000 clones, 15% to 20% of them seen once. Sorting that relied on CD45RO/CCR7/CD25/CD127/CD95/CD27 yielded CD4+ naive, central memory, regulatory and stem cell-like memory cells.

The sequenced material came from naive CD4+ T cells from blood. The TCR originated in a woman aged 18-30 years in good health. The chain uses TRBV7-9 and TRBJ2-1; 11 bases match TRBD2. CDR3 nucleotides: TGTGCCAGCGGGACTAGCGGCCCCAATGAGCAGTTCTTC. Its translation: CASGTSGPNEQFF.